The 17 T cell receptor beta chains in this list originate from one sample, sequenced in a study of blood T cell repertoires in COVID-19. This table comes from immunoSEQ multiplex PCR, and its TCRdb copy is limited to in-frame clones, with some not included. The sample consists of roughly 250,000 clones, approximately 80% of them appearing once. The sequenced sample was peripheral blood. These receptors originate from a woman aged 55-70 years with active or convalescent COVID-19.

This chain uses TRBV6-6 with TRBJ2-7, with 9 bases identical to TRBD1. The CDR3 consists of 16 residues. V lost 3 bases, J lost 0 bases, and 6 bases stayed unmatched. Germline V gene data show CDR1 as MNHNY and CDR2 as SVGAGI (reference sequence). The CDR3 is CASSYLDRGRSYEQYF. The CDR3, as DNA: TGTGCCAGCAGTTATCTGGACAGGGGACGCTCCTACGAGCAGTACTTC.

This chain connects TRBV28 to TRBJ1-2, with 7 bases aligning to TRBD1. The ends lost 5 bases at V and 4 bases at J; junction bases unmatched: 16. Germline V CDR1 and CDR2: MDHEN, SYDVKM. CDR3 length: 17 amino acids. Here the CDR3 reads CASSQPGQPIRGYGYTF. The DNA of the CDR3 is TGTGCCAGCAGTCAACCGGGACAGCCGATTCGTGGCTATGGCTACACCTTC.

The chain joins TRBV19 to TRBJ1-5; 8 bases agree with TRBD1. The CDR3 is 14 amino acids. The trim removed 5 bases at V and 3 bases at J, leaving 3 bases unmatched. Germline V gives CDR1 LNHDA, CDR2 SQIVND (reference sequence). The CDR3 DNA follows: TGTGCCAGTAGTCTGGGACAGGTCAATCAGCCCCAGCATTTT. Amino acids: CASSLGQVNQPQHF.

J is TRBJ2-7 and V is TRBV12-3 or TRBV12-4, with D possibly TRBD1 on 6 matching bases. The V end was cut by 6 bases, the J end by 5 bases, with 11 bases between. CDR3 length: 12 amino acids. The CDR3 here is CASRLDSHEQYF. The CDR3 DNA sequence: TGTGCCAGCAGATTGGACAGTCACGAGCAGTACTTC.

The gene calls are TRBV6-5 and TRBJ1-2, with TRBD1 as a possible D gene (5 bases). Germline CDR1 reads MNHEY; CDR2 reads SVGAGI. Deletions cut 10 bases from V and 5 bases from J, with 20 bases between. This CDR3 region has 14 residues. DNA of the CDR3: TGTGCCATCGCCCCGGGGGGGGATCAGTATGGCTACACCTTC. It specifies CAIAPGGDQYGYTF.

The chain is built from TRBV15 and TRBJ2-5, with 8 bases lining up with TRBD1. CDR1 and CDR2 from the germline V gene are LNHNV and YYDKDF (reference sequence). This CDR3 has 16 amino acids. The junction had 13 bases not matched to a gene; V was cut back by 5 bases and J by 5 bases. CDR3 in amino acids: CATSGPLQGVRETQYF. CDR3 DNA: TGTGCCACCAGCGGGCCTCTACAGGGGGTAAGGGAGACCCAGTACTTC.

V is TRBV7-2 and J is TRBJ1-1, with D possibly being TRBD1 (6 bases). CDR1 and CDR2 from the germline V gene are SGHTA and FQGNSA. This CDR3 has 17 amino acids. V gave up 2 bases and J gave up 6 bases, with 22 bases separating them. DNA for the CDR3: TGTGCCAGCAGCTTACTAGGATCCCAGGGGCTCCAGGCTGAAGCTTTCTTT. Translated: CASSLLGSQGLQAEAFF.

The chain couples TRBV11-2 to TRBJ2-5, with 7 positions matching TRBD1. Germline loops: CDR1 SGHAT, CDR2 FQNNGV. The CDR3 totals 13 residues. The V gene end was trimmed by 4 bases and the J gene end by 12 bases; junction bases not matched to a gene: 11. The DNA for the CDR3 is TGTGCCAGCAGCTCAATCCGGGACAGTGGAGAGTACTTC. Its protein is CASSSIRDSGEYF.

V and J are TRBV5-1 and TRBJ2-5; TRBD1 matches at 11 bases. This CDR3 has 14 residues. Germline trimming cut 4 bases from V and 5 bases from J; bases unmatched to any gene: 4. CDR1 SGHRS and CDR2 YFSETQ come from the germline V gene. The CDR3: CASSRTGGRETQYF. For the CDR3, the DNA is TGCGCCAGCAGCCGGACAGGGGGCCGGGAGACCCAGTACTTC.

The V and J genes are TRBV6-1 and TRBJ1-5; D is unresolved. The germline CDR1 and CDR2 sequences are MNHNS and SASEGT. With 5 bases removed from V and 3 bases from J, the gap between germline ends came to 11 bases. The CDR3 consists of 14 residues. The CDR3 DNA sequence: TGTGCCAGCAGTTGGATGGAGTCCAATCAGCCCCAGCATTTT. Translated, it gives CASSWMESNQPQHF.

V usage is TRBV9 and J usage is TRBJ1-1, with D perhaps matching TRBD1 (6 bases). Germline loops: CDR1 SGDLS, CDR2 YYNGEE. V was pared by 4 bases and J by 3 bases, with 28 bases between. This CDR3 spans 19 amino acids. The CDR3 loop reads CASSPSRDIPDNPDTEAFF. CDR3 nucleotides: TGTGCCAGCAGCCCTAGTCGGGACATCCCTGATAATCCCGACACTGAAGCTTTCTTT.

The gene calls are TRBV27 and TRBJ2-7; D may be TRBD1 (5 bases). Germline V lookup: CDR1 MNHEY, CDR2 SMNVEV (reference sequence). The CDR3 runs 13 residues. Trimming cost V 10 bases and J 3 bases, with 16 bases left between them. The chain's CDR3 is CATRLDRGYEQYF. CDR3 in DNA: TGTGCCACACGCCTTGACAGAGGCTACGAGCAGTACTTC.

The genes are TRBV24-1 and TRBJ2-2, with 7 bases fitting TRBD1. Germline lookup yields CDR1 KGHDR and CDR2 SFDVKD. This CDR3 is built from 14 residues. With V trimmed by 4 bases and J by 6 bases, 4 bases remained unmatched. DNA of the CDR3: TGTGCCACCAGTGAGGGGGACAGCCCCGGGGAGCTGTTTTTT. Protein sequence: CATSEGDSPGELFF.

The DNA of the CDR3 is TGTGCCAGCAGCTTATCAGGGGAAATCTATGGCTACACCTTC. It yields the protein CASSLSGEIYGYTF. This chain connects TRBV7-8 to TRBJ1-2; D is possibly TRBD1 (6 bases). Per the germline V gene, CDR1 is SGHVS and CDR2 is FQNEAQ. This CDR3 region has 14 residues. Trimming removed 2 bases at V and 4 bases at J, with 11 bases between.

The genes are TRBV15 and TRBJ2-7, with 7 positions matching TRBD2. The CDR3 extends over 15 amino acids. V lost 1 base and J lost 0; bases outside the gene matches: 3. The V gene's germline CDR1 is LNHNV and CDR2 YYDKDF (reference sequence). CDR3 DNA sequence: TGTGCCACCAGCAGAGCTCCGGGGGGCTCCTACGAGCAGTACTTC. This codes for CATSRAPGGSYEQYF.

This rearrangement joins TRBV4-3 to TRBJ2-3; TRBD2 matches 8 bases. The germline V gene has CDR1 LGHNA and CDR2 YSLEER. The CDR3 extends over 16 amino acids. V shed 2 bases, J shed 3 bases, and the junction held 7 bases outside the gene matches. The CDR3 DNA sequence: TGCGCCAGCAGCCAATCCGGGGGGGGCGGGACAGATACGCAGTATTTT. It is translated as CASSQSGGGGTDTQYF.

This sequence joins TRBV6-6 and TRBJ1-1, with a weak D call TRBD1 (6 bases). This CDR3 has 14 amino acids. Trimming shortened V by 7 bases and J by 10 bases, and 22 bases separated the two germline ends. Germline values: CDR1 MNHNY, CDR2 SVGAGI (reference sequence). CDR3 amino acids: CASIIWGQGRGAFF. The CDR3 DNA reads TGTGCCAGCATTATATGGGGGCAGGGACGCGGAGCTTTCTTT.